This TCR beta chain was found in a study of T-cell memory formation after mild COVID-19. The germline V and J ends were trimmed by 0 bases and 4 bases, with 10 bases remaining between them. The CDR3 is made up of 15 amino acids. Germline assignment: CDR1 SGHRS and CDR2 YFSETQ. Study-level findings and limits: Prior to infection, memory already included some responding clones, suggesting cross-reactive memory joined.

This clonotype has only a few counts. Its cognate antigen is unknown. Using its own MiXCR run on the 5' RACE reads, TCRdb lists one record per CDR3 protein. The sample shows 120,000 or so distinct CDR3 sequences, roughly 15% of them seen only once. The TCR originated in an adult woman who had mild COVID-19 (a few samples of this study predate the infection). Cell type and time point are not known. The rearrangement links TRBV5-1 to TRBJ2-2; TRBD2 is a possible D gene (5 bases). Sequenced input: PBMCs or a T cell subset sorted from them (not recorded which). The CDR3 bases are TGCGCCAGCAGCTTGGCCGAGGCGGGCACCGGGGAGCTGTTTTTT. This gives the protein CASSLAEAGTGELFF.